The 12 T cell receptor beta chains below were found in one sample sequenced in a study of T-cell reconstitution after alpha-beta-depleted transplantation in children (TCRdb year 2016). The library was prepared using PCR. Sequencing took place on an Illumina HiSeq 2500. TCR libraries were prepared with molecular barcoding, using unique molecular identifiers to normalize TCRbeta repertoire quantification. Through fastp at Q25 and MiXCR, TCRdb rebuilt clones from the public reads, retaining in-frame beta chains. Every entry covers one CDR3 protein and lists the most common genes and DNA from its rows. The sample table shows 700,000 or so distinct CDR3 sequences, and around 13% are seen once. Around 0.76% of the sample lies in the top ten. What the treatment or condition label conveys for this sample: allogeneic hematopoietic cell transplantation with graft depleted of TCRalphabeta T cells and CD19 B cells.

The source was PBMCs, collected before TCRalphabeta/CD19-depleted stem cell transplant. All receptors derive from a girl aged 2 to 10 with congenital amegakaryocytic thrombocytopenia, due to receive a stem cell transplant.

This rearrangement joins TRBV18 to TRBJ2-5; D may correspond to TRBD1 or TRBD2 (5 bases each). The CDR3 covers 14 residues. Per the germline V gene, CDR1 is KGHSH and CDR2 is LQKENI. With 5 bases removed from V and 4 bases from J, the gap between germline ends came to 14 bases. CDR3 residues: CASSKLGDRETQYF. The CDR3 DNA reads TGTGCCAGCTCAAAATTGGGGGATAGAGAGACCCAGTACTTC.

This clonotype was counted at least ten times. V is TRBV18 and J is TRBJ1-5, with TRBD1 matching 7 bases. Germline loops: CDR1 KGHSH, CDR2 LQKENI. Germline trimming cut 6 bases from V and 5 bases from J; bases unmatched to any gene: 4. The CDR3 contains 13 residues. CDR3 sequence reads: CASSDRADQPQHF. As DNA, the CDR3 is TGTGCCAGCTCCGACAGGGCGGATCAGCCCCAGCATTTT.

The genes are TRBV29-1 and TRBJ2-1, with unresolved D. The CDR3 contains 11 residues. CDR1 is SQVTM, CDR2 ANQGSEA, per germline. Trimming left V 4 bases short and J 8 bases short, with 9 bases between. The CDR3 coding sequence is TGCAGCGTTGGGGGTTCCGATGAGCAGTTCTTC. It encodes CSVGGSDEQFF.

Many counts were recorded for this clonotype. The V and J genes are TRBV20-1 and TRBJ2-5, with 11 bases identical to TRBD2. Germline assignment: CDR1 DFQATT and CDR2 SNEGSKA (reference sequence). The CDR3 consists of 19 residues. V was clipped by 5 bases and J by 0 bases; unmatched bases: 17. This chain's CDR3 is CSAFPPGLAAEPYQETQYF. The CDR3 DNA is TGCAGTGCTTTCCCCCCGGGACTAGCGGCTGAACCGTACCAAGAGACCCAGTACTTC.

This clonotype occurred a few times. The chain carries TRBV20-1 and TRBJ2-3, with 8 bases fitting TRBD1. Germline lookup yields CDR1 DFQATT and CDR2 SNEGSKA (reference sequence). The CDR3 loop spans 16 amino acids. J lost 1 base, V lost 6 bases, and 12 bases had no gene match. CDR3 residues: CSAPRPPDRGTDTQYF. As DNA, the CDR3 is TGCAGTGCCCCCCGTCCCCCGGACAGGGGCACAGATACGCAGTATTTT.

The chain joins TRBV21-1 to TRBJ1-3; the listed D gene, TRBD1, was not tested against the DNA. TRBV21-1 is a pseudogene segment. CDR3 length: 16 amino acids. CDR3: CASRSAGQVRGDTIYF. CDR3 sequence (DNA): TGTGCCAGCCGAAGTGCGGGACAGGTCCGAGGTGACACCATATATTTT.

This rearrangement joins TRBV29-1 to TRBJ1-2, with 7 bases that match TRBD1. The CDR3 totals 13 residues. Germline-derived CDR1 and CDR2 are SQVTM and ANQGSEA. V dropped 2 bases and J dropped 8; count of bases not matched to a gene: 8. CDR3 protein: CSVEWRQGRGYTF. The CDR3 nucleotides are TGCAGCGTTGAATGGCGACAGGGTAGAGGCTACACCTTC.

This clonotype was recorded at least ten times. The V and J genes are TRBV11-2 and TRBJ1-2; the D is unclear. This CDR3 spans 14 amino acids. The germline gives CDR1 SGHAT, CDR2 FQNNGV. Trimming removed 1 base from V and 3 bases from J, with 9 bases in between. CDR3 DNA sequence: TGTGCCAGCAGCTTAGTGATTGGGGACTATGGCTACACCTTC. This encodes CASSLVIGDYGYTF. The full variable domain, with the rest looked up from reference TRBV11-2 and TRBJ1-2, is EAGVAQSPRYKIIEKRQSVAFWCNPISGHATLYWYQQILGQGPKLLIQFQNNGVVDDSQLPKDRFSAERLKGVDSTLKIQPAKLEDSAVYLCASSLVIGDYGYTFGSGTRLTVV.

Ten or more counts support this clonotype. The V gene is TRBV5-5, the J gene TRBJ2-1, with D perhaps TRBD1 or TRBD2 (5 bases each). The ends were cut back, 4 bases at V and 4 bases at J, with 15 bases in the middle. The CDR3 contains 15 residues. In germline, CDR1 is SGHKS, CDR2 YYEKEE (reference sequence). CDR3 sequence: CASSLGPRLYNEQFF. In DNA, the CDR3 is TGTGCCAGCAGCCTGGGACCCCGCCTTTACAATGAGCAGTTCTTC.

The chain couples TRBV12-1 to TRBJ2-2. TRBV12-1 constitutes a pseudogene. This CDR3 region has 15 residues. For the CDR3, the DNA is TGTGCCAGCAGCTTTGCAGGCAGACACACCGGGGAGCTGTTTTTT. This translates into CASSFAGRHTGELFF.

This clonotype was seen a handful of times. CDR3 amino acids: CASSPPEAPGELFF. CDR3 DNA sequence: TGCGCCAGCAGCCCACCTGAGGCTCCCGGGGAGCTGTTTTTT. The chain employs TRBV5-1 and TRBJ2-2; D gene ambiguous. The CDR3 totals 14 residues. V was shortened by 4 bases and J by 6 bases, with 13 bases between the two germline ends. The germline V gene encodes CDR1 SGHRS and CDR2 YFSETQ.

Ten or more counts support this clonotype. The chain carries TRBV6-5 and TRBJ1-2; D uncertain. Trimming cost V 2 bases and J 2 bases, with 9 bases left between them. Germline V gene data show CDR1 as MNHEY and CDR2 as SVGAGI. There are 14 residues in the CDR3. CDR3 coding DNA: TGTGCCAGCAGTTACGTCGGACGGAACTATGGCTACACCTTC. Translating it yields CASSYVGRNYGYTF.